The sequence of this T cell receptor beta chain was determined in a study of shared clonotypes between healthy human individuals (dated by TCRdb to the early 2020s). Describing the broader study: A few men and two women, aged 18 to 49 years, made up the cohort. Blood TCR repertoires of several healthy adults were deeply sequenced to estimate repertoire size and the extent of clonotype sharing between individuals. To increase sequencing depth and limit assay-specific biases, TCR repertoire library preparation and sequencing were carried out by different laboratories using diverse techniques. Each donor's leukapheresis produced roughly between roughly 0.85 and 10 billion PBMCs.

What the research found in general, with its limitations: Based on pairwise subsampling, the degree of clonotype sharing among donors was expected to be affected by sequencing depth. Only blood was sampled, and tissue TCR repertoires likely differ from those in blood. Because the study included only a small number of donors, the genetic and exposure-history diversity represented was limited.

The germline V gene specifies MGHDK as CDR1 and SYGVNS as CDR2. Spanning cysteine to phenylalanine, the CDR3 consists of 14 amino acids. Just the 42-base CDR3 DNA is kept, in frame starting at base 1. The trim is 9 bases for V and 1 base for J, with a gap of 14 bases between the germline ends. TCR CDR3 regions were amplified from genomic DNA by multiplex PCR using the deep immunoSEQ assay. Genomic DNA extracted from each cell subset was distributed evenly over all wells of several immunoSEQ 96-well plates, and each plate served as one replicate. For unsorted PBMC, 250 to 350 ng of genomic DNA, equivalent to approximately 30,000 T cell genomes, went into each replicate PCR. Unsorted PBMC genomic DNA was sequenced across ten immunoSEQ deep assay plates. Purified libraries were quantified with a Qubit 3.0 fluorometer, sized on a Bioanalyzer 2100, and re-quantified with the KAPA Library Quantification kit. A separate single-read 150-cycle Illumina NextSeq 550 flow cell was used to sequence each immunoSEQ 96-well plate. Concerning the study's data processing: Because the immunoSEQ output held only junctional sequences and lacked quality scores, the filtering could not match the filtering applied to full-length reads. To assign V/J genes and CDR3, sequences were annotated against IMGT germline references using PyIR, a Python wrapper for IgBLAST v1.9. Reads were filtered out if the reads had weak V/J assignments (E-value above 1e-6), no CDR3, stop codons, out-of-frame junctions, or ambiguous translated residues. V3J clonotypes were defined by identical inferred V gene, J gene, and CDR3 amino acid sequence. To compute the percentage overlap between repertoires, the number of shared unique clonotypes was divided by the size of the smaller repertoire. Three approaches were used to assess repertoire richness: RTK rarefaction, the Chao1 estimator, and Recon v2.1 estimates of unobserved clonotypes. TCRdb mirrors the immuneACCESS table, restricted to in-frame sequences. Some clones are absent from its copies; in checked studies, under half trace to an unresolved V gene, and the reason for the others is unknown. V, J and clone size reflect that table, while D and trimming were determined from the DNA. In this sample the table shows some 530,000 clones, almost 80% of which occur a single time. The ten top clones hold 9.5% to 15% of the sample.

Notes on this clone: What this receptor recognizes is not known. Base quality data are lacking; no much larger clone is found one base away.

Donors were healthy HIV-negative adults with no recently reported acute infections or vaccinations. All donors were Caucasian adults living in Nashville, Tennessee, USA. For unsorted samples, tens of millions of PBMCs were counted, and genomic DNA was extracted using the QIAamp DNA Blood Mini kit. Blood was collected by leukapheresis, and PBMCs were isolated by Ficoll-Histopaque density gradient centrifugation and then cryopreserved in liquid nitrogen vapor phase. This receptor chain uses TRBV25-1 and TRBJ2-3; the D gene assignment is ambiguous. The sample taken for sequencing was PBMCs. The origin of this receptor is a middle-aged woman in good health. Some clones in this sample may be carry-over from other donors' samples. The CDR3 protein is CASSPSYGTDTQYF. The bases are TGTGCCAGTAGCCCCTCCTACGGCACAGATACGCAGTATTTT.